Listed below are T cell receptor beta chains from one sample, sequenced in a study of cytomegalovirus exposure and HLA in healthy donors. The repertoire was sequenced with immunoSEQ multiplex PCR; TCRdb's copy has only in-frame clones and lacks some. Of 70,000 to 85,000 clones listed, around 60% are singletons. Specimen: PBMCs. Source of these receptors: a male donor in good health and CMV-seropositive. CDR3s include the opening cysteine and the closing phenylalanine or tryptophan. Clone size is given for some rows only: seen once, a few or many times, or a class if the clone is expanded.

J | V | size | CDR3
TRBJ2-7 | TRBV1 | once | CTSSQQALADYEQYF
TRBJ2-1 | TRBV7-2 | . | CASSFVGLGDEQFF
TRBJ1-4 | TRBV9 | few | CASSVSGTGHEKLFF
TRBJ2-3 | TRBV29-1 | . | CGVAPRDTQYF
TRBJ1-2 | TRBV29-1 | . | CSVAGGRADYGYTF
TRBJ2-1 | TRBV7-9 | . | CASSLVAGGAYNEQFF
TRBJ1-1 | TRBV5-4 | few | CASSSPRDSLTQAFF
TRBJ2-3 | TRBV5-4 | . | CASSSGTNPTDTQYF
TRBJ1-5 | TRBV28 | . | CASSLGGTSNQPQHF
TRBJ1-4 | TRBV7-9 | few | CASSFATGREKLFF
TRBJ1-2 | TRBV28 | . | CASSYPLGLNYGYTF
TRBJ1-4 | TRBV6-5 | . | CASSSTDNEKLFF
. | TRBV5-1 | . | CASSFGTDEQYF
TRBJ1-5 | TRBV7-2 | few | CASSLDWGQPQHF